The clone carrying this T cell receptor beta chain was seen ten or more times. The antigen is undetermined. TCRdb analysed the 5' RACE reads with MiXCR anew, one entry per CDR3 protein. The sample lists a few hundred thousand distinct CDR3 sequences; 28% were seen once. The ends lost 4 bases at V and 4 bases at J; junction bases unmatched: 7. In germline, CDR1 is SGHRS, CDR2 YFSETQ. There are 15 residues in the CDR3. This sample was taken from a study of T-cell memory formation after mild COVID-19. Regarding the study as a whole: Some clones that responded turned up in pre-infection memory, which suggests that cross-reactive memory joined in.

The specimen sequenced was PBMCs or a T cell subset sorted from them (not recorded which). The V and J genes are TRBV5-1 and TRBJ2-2; 7 bases fit TRBD2. This TCR derives from an adult woman who had mild COVID-19 (a few samples of this study predate the infection). Cell type and time point are not known. DNA of the CDR3: TGCGCCAGCAGCCCCGTAGCGGGCTCCACCGGGGAGCTGTTTTTT. Amino acid sequence: CASSPVAGSTGELFF.